This T cell receptor (beta chain) came from a study of ipilimumab plus nivolumab after autologous stem cell transplantation. Study overall: A median of roughly 8 nivolumab and roughly 5 ipilimumab doses were given. Study observations and caveats: Per the authors, repertoire, Treg and microbiota data justify further study.

Starting 14 to 28 days after autologous transplant, ipilimumab 1 mg/kg was given. Patients received nivolumab 3 mg/kg at weeks 1, 4, 7, 10, then fortnightly to week 26. Some clones are missing from TCRdb's copy, which holds only in-frame ones; the method was immunoSEQ multiplex PCR. The sample records 15,000 to 20,000 clones, approximately 80% being singletons. Note on this clone: Its antigen is undetermined.

The CDR3 sequence is 14 residues long. Germline CDR1 MNHEY, CDR2 SVGAGI. V dropped 2 bases and J dropped 2; count of bases not matched to a gene: 2. The V call is TRBV6-5, the J call TRBJ2-7; 8 bases line up with TRBD1. Sequenced material: PBMCs, taken in a trial of ipilimumab plus nivolumab as post-transplant consolidation. The receptor was derived from a male donor with diffuse large B-cell lymphoma. CDR3 bases: TGTGCCAGCAGTTACAGGACAGGGCCCTACGAGCAGTACTTC. This codes for CASSYRTGPYEQYF.